This record covers a single TCR beta chain. Study processing details: Amplified reference gene primers provided the basis for estimating nucleated cell counts. The method was immunoSEQ multiplex PCR; TCRdb's version includes in-frame clones alone and lacks a portion of them. That table gives V, J and clone size, and the DNA gave D and trimming. The repertoire consists of about 280,000 clones, with about nine tenths occurring once and the leading ten covering roughly 2%. The sample is drawn from a study of blood T cell repertoires in COVID-19. For the study at large: PBMCs, B-cell-depleted T cells, or T cells were the source of the cDNA or gDNA that made up the material.

This CDR3 region has 15 residues. Germline CDR1 and CDR2: SGHRS and YFSETQ. Trimming removed 0 bases from V and 6 bases from J, with 12 bases in between. The sequence derives from a woman between 45 and 65 years old who had recovered from COVID-19. Material for sequencing was peripheral blood. The V call is TRBV5-1, the J call TRBJ2-2, with D unclear. The CDR3 sequence is CASSLVGATAGELFF. CDR3 bases: TGCGCCAGCAGCTTGGTCGGAGCGACGGCCGGGGAGCTGTTTTTT.